This T cell receptor beta chain came from a study of cytomegalovirus exposure and HLA in healthy donors. The study's findings and limits: A few chains linked to CMV were shown in vitro to be specific for CMV antigens.

PCR involved 60 Vbeta and 13 Jbeta primers. The assay was immunoSEQ multiplex PCR, and TCRdb's table has in-frame clones only and misses some. Found here are about 190,000 clones, around 67% of them singletons; the top ten hold approximately 2.8%. Comment on this clone: The antigen remains undetermined.

The germline CDR1 and CDR2 sequences are SGHDT and YYEEEE. The CDR3 runs to 16 residues. V was pared by 0 bases and J by 10 bases, with 17 bases between. Input material: PBMCs. The chain is built from TRBV5-6 and TRBJ1-6; D is ambiguous. The sequence was collected from a woman aged 30 to 39 in good health and CMV-seropositive. CDR3 nucleotide sequence: TGTGCCAGCAGCTTGGAAACGGTCCCCGGAGGGTCACCCCTCCACTTT. Amino acids: CASSLETVPGGSPLHF.